These 15 T cell receptor beta chains were all obtained from the same sample, sequenced in a study of T cells in narcolepsy. Method: immunoSEQ multiplex PCR; TCRdb's copy keeps in-frame clones and lacks some. In the table there are around 32,000 clones, approximately 85% of which are singletons. Sequencing was carried out using CD45RA- memory CD4+ T cells from PBMCs. The source of these receptors is a human donor with narcolepsy.

V usage is TRBV6-5 and J usage is TRBJ2-7; 8 nucleotides match TRBD1. The CDR3 spans 15 residues. Germline assignment: CDR1 MNHEY and CDR2 SVGAGI. With V trimmed by 6 bases and J by 7 bases, 14 bases remained unmatched. CDR3: CASSPLGTGLREQYF. The CDR3 coding sequence is TGTGCCAGCAGCCCCTTAGGGACAGGCCTGAGGGAGCAGTACTTC.

This chain connects TRBV6-1 to TRBJ2-1; 9 positions agree with TRBD2. The CDR3 runs to 14 residues. After removal of 10 bases from V and 8 bases from J, the junction contained 12 bases not matched to a gene. Germline loops: CDR1 MNHNS, CDR2 SASEGT. The CDR3 is CATGNSGGGYEQFF. As DNA, the CDR3 is TGTGCCACCGGGAATAGCGGGGGTGGCTATGAGCAGTTCTTC.

The CDR3 loop is CASSLGDRTGELFF. DNA of the CDR3: TGTGCCAGCAGCCTAGGGGACCGCACCGGGGAGCTGTTTTTT. J is TRBJ2-2 and V is TRBV6-6, with D possibly called TRBD1 or TRBD2 (5 bases each). The CDR3 loop spans 14 amino acids. Looked up from germline, CDR1 is MNHNY and CDR2 is SVGAGI (reference sequence). V was cut by 6 bases and J by 4 bases, with 12 bases left in between.

The rearrangement joins TRBV7-8 to TRBJ2-1, with D unresolved. This CDR3 has 17 amino acids. Germline assignment: CDR1 SGHVS and CDR2 FQNEAQ. V was trimmed by 5 bases and J by 4 bases, leaving 21 bases between them. The CDR3 DNA is TGTGCCAGCAGCCCACCCCTAAGGTCCCGCGCTTACAATGAGCAGTTCTTC. It codes for CASSPPLRSRAYNEQFF.

The rearrangement joins TRBV28 to TRBJ2-7; the match to TRBD2 covers 9 bases. The CDR3 runs 13 residues. Per germline, CDR1 MDHEN and CDR2 SYDVKM. V dropped 10 bases and J dropped 0; count of bases not matched to a gene: 4. CDR3 residues: CATRRGGSYEQYF. The CDR3 nucleotides are TGTGCCACCCGGCGGGGGGGCTCCTACGAGCAGTACTTC.

The rearrangement links TRBV19 to TRBJ1-5; perhaps TRBD1 as D (6 bases). The CDR3 totals 16 residues. The V gene lost 3 bases and the J gene lost 0 bases, with 12 bases spanning the gap. Germline CDR1 and CDR2: LNHDA and SQIVND (reference sequence). The CDR3 here is CASSIRTDYSNQPQHF. CDR3 sequence (DNA): TGTGCCAGTAGTATCCGGACAGATTATAGCAATCAGCCCCAGCATTTT.

The rearrangement joins TRBV4-3 to TRBJ2-2; D is undetermined. The CDR3 loop spans 14 amino acids. V gave up 4 bases and J gave up 1 base, with 7 bases separating them. Germline V gives CDR1 LGHNA, CDR2 YSLEER. The CDR3, as DNA: TGCGCCAGCAGCCCCCAGCTGAACACCGGGGAGCTGTTTTTT. Amino acid sequence: CASSPQLNTGELFF.

The chain combines TRBV6-1 with TRBJ2-5, with D tentatively TRBD1 (6 bases). The V and J ends lost 7 bases and 6 bases respectively, with 18 bases between them. Germline V lookup: CDR1 MNHNS, CDR2 SASEGT. This CDR3 is built from 14 residues. CDR3 DNA: TGTGCCAGCATGAAATCTGGGGGCGCGAAGACCCAGTACTTC. It is translated as CASMKSGGAKTQYF.

The V call is TRBV7-9, the J call TRBJ2-2; tentative D call: TRBD1 (6 bases). CDR3 length equals 16 residues. Germline-derived CDR1 and CDR2 are SEHNR and FQNEAQ (reference sequence). V was pared by 5 bases and J by 1 base, with 14 bases between. The CDR3 DNA follows: TGTGCCAGCAGCCAACCTGACAGGCGGAACACCGGGGAGCTGTTTTTT. Translation: CASSQPDRRNTGELFF.

DNA for the CDR3: TGCGCCAGCAGCTTGGACGACCCCAGCGGGGCCAGAAACACCATATATTTT. Residues: CASSLDDPSGARNTIYF. The chain recombines TRBV5-1 with TRBJ1-3, with D perhaps matching TRBD1 (5 bases). Per the germline V gene, CDR1 is SGHRS and CDR2 is YFSETQ. This CDR3 contains 17 residues. The ends were cut back, 0 bases at V and 5 bases at J, with 18 bases in the middle.

This clone showed up just a few times. The genes are TRBV4-1 and TRBJ1-2; tentative D call: TRBD1 (5 bases). The CDR3 is 15 amino acids. V was cut by 0 bases and J by 7 bases, with 15 bases left in between. Germline CDR1 reads MGHRA; CDR2 reads YSYEKL. The CDR3 protein is CASSQEGQVKGGYTF. In nucleotides, the CDR3 is TGCGCCAGCAGCCAAGAGGGGCAGGTGAAGGGTGGCTACACCTTC.

The V and J genes are TRBV19 and TRBJ1-1, with a possible D match to TRBD1 (6 bases). The length of the CDR3 is 14 residues. V was pared by 6 bases and J by 7 bases, with 18 bases between. Germline assignment: CDR1 LNHDA and CDR2 SQIVND (reference sequence). The CDR3: CASRNPDRSGEAFF. The CDR3 DNA is TGTGCCAGTAGGAACCCCGACAGGTCCGGTGAAGCTTTCTTT.

This clone was detected only once. The chain employs TRBV5-5 and TRBJ1-3; 7 bases fit TRBD1. CDR1 SGHKS and CDR2 YYEKEE come from the germline V gene (reference sequence). The V segment lost 4 bases and the J segment 4 bases; nucleotides outside the gene matches: 5. CDR3 length equals 14 residues. CDR3 nucleotide sequence: TGTGCCAGCAGCCGACAGGGAGAGGGAAACACCATATATTTT. Amino acids: CASSRQGEGNTIYF.

The chain employs TRBV27 and TRBJ2-1, with D perhaps TRBD2 (6 bases). Germline-derived CDR1 and CDR2 are MNHEY and SMNVEV (reference sequence). The CDR3 sequence is 13 residues long. The V and J ends lost 3 bases and 7 bases respectively, with 10 bases between them. CDR3 region: CASSFSLANEQFF. Here the CDR3 DNA reads TGTGCCAGCAGTTTCTCGCTAGCGAATGAGCAGTTCTTC.

This chain connects TRBV7-2 to TRBJ1-5; TRBD1 might be the D (5 bases). The V end lost 3 bases, the J end lost 6 bases, and 9 bases lay between the germline ends. The germline CDR1 and CDR2 sequences are SGHTA and FQGNSA. The CDR3 contains 13 residues. The CDR3 loop is CASSLEGIQPQHF. Here the CDR3 DNA reads TGTGCCAGCAGCTTGGAGGGGATTCAGCCCCAGCATTTT.